This T cell receptor (beta chain) was sequenced in a study of blood T cells in healthy people across ages. This CDR3 region has 17 residues. Trimming took 1 base from V and 8 from J, leaving 21 bases between them. Germline V lookup: CDR1 SGHRS, CDR2 YFSETQ. Donors were healthy Caucasian individuals from Russia aged roughly 6 to 90. Through a sample-barcoded 5' primer and a J-beta primer mix, a second PCR was run for roughly 6 to 12 cycles. TCRdb used MiXCR to reprocess the 5' RACE reads, holding one entry per CDR3 protein. The sample has more than 650,000 distinct CDR3 sequences; approximately 24% are singletons. The same sample was also used in a study of T cells of mothers and their children.

The chain is built from TRBV5-1 and TRBJ1-4; D is perhaps TRBD1 (5 bases). This receptor was obtained from a boy under 18 in good health. Sequencing was carried out using blood. DNA for the CDR3: TGCGCCAGCAGCTTGCTGGGACGGGGGACGCTGGAAGAAAAACTGTTTTTT. Residues: CASSLLGRGTLEEKLFF.